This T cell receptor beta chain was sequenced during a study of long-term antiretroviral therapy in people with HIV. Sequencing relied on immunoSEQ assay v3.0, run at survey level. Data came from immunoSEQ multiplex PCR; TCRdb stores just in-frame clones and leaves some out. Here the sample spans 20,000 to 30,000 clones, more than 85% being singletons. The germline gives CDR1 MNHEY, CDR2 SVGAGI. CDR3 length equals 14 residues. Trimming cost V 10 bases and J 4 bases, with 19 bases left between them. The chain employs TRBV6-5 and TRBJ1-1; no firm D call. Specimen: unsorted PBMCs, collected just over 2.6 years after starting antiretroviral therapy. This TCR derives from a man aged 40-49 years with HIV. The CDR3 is CATFFSGHPTEAFF. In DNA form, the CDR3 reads TGTGCCACCTTCTTCTCCGGGCACCCCACTGAAGCTTTCTTT.